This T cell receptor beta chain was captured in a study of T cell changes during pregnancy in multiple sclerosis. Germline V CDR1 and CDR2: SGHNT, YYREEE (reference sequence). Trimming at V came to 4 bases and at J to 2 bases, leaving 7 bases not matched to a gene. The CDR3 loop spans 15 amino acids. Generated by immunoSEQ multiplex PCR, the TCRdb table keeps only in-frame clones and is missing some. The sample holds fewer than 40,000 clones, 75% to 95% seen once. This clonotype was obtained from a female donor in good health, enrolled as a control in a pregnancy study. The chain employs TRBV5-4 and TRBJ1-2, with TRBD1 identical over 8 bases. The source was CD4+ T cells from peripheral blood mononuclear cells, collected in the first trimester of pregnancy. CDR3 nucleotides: TGTGCCAGCAGCGGGGGACAGGTCCTAAACTATGGCTACACCTTC. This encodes CASSGGQVLNYGYTF.